The 18 T cell receptor beta chains below all came from one sample that was sequenced in a study of blood T cell repertoires in COVID-19 (dated by TCRdb to the early 2020s). Receptors were amplified or captured by the immunoSEQ multiplex PCR assay. Imported from immuneACCESS, the table was reduced by TCRdb to in-frame sequences with V and J called. These copies leave out some clones; in studies compared against another copy, an unresolved V gene accounts for under half, and the cause of the remainder is not known. For this sample there are under 500,000 clones; around nine tenths appear just once. The leading ten clones occupy just under 2% of the sample. Sequencing used PBMCs or T cells enriched from blood (not recorded which). The receptors were sampled from a woman younger than 30 with acute COVID-19.

As concerns this clone: The junction differs from germline at one of its ends, possibly a read error. This chain links TRBV11-2 with TRBJ1-1, with D perhaps TRBD1 (6 bases). Germline CDR1 and CDR2: SGHAT and FQNNGV. The CDR3 contains 10 residues. The CDR3 protein is CASSLNVGGF. As DNA, the CDR3 is TGTGCCAGCAGCTTAAACGTAGGGGGATTT. The variable domain in full, with the rest retrieved from reference TRBV11-2 and TRBJ1-1, is EAGVAQSPRYKIIEKRQSVAFWCNPISGHATLYWYQQILGQGPKLLIQFQNNGVVDDSQLPKDRFSAERLKGVDSTLKIQPAKLEDSAVYLCASSLNVGGFGQGTRLTVV.

The V gene is TRBV4-3, the J gene TRBJ2-1; TRBD2 matches 11 bases. CDR3 size: 16 residues. The V segment lost 4 bases and the J segment 0 bases; nucleotides outside the gene matches: 2. Germline CDR1 reads LGHNA; CDR2 reads YSLEER. The CDR3 spells CASSPLAGGSYNEQFF. The CDR3 nucleotides are TGCGCCAGCAGCCCCCTAGCGGGAGGCTCCTACAATGAGCAGTTCTTC.

The chain employs TRBV7-9 and TRBJ2-1; 10 nucleotides line up with TRBD1. The CDR3 covers 15 residues. The J segment lost 6 bases and the V segment lost 5 bases, leaving 7 bases of the junction unmatched. Germline CDR1 and CDR2: SEHNR and FQNEAQ (reference sequence). CDR3 protein: CASSRGTGVPNEQFF. The CDR3 nucleotides read TGTGCCAGCAGCCGGGGGACAGGGGTTCCCAATGAGCAGTTCTTC.

The J gene is TRBJ2-5, the V gene TRBV7-3, with 9 bases lining up with TRBD1. CDR3 length: 15 residues. Per germline, CDR1 SGHTA and CDR2 FQGTGA. V shed 2 bases, J shed 7 bases, and the junction held 8 bases outside the gene matches. CDR3 residues: CASSLGMGQGGTQYF. The CDR3 DNA sequence: TGTGCCAGCAGCTTAGGAATGGGACAGGGAGGGACCCAGTACTTC.

This chain links TRBV6-5 with TRBJ1-2; the D is unclear. V was clipped by 0 bases and J by 5 bases, with 7 bases between them. CDR1 MNHEY and CDR2 SVGAGI come from the germline V gene. The CDR3 spans 13 residues. CDR3 in DNA: TGTGCCAGCAGTTACTCTTCAGATTATGGCTACACCTTC. Translating it yields CASSYSSDYGYTF.

The V call is TRBV2, the J call TRBJ1-5; D is uncertain. The V end was cut by 4 bases, the J end by 1 base, with 11 bases between. Germline V gives CDR1 SNHLY, CDR2 FYNNEI. This CDR3 region has 15 residues. The CDR3 reads CASSVITGSNQPQHF. The CDR3, as DNA: TGTGCCAGCAGTGTGATAACGGGAAGCAATCAGCCCCAGCATTTT.

This clone was observed a single time. V gene TRBV27 combines with J gene TRBJ1-5; D gene ambiguous. The CDR3 covers 13 residues. From germline, CDR1 is MNHEY and CDR2 SMNVEV (reference sequence). The V end was cut by 0 bases, the J end by 7 bases, with 7 bases between. CDR3 amino acids: CASSLSFEQPQHF. For the CDR3, the DNA is TGTGCCAGCAGTTTATCGTTCGAGCAGCCCCAGCATTTT.

The rearrangement links TRBV9 to TRBJ2-1; D is ambiguous. The germline V and J ends were trimmed by 2 bases and 1 base, with 4 bases remaining between them. Germline loops: CDR1 SGDLS, CDR2 YYNGEE. This CDR3 has 13 residues. CDR3 DNA: TGTGCCAGCAGCGTCGGTTCCTACAATGAGCAGTTCTTC. Encoded protein: CASSVGSYNEQFF.

The V and J genes are TRBV27 and TRBJ2-7; TRBD1 agrees at 7 bases. The CDR3 length is 14 residues. V shed 6 bases and J 0 bases; nucleotides not matched to a gene: 5. Germline CDR1 MNHEY, CDR2 SMNVEV (reference sequence). The CDR3 region is CASRDRDGSYEQYF. CDR3 in DNA: TGTGCCAGCAGAGACAGGGACGGCTCCTACGAGCAGTACTTC.

This chain connects TRBV7-2 to TRBJ2-4; the match to TRBD2 covers 9 bases. With V trimmed by 3 bases and J by 3 bases, 3 bases remained unmatched. The CDR3 runs 15 residues. Germline CDR1 SGHTA, CDR2 FQGNSA. CDR3 nucleotide sequence: TGTGCCAGCAGCTTTGCGGGAGGGCACAAAAACATTCAGTACTTC. This translates into CASSFAGGHKNIQYF. The full variable domain, with the rest looked up from reference TRBV7-2 and TRBJ2-4, is GAGVSQSPSNKVTEKGKDVELRCDPISGHTALYWYRQSLGQGLEFLIYFQGNSAPDKSGLPSDRFSAERTGGSVSTLTIQRTQQEDSAVYLCASSFAGGHKNIQYFGAGTRLSVL.

The gene calls are TRBV5-8 and TRBJ2-7; 8 bases map to TRBD1. After removal of 5 bases from V and 3 bases from J, the junction contained 7 bases not matched to a gene. Germline V gene data show CDR1 as SGHTS and CDR2 as YDEGEE. The CDR3 runs to 14 residues. CDR3 residues: CASRWTGQNYEQYF. The DNA of the CDR3 is TGTGCCAGCAGATGGACAGGGCAGAACTACGAGCAGTACTTC.

The chain links TRBV3-1 (or the pseudogene TRBV3-2) to TRBJ2-3, with 7 bases matching TRBD2. Germline CDR1 is LGHDT and CDR2 is YNNKEL (reference sequence). There are 16 residues in the CDR3. The V segment lost 5 bases and the J segment 0 bases; nucleotides outside the gene matches: 8. This CDR3 reads CASSFRLASSTDTQYF. The CDR3 DNA sequence: TGTGCCAGCAGCTTTCGACTAGCTTCTAGCACAGATACGCAGTATTTT.

This chain links TRBV10-2 with TRBJ2-2; 12 nucleotides align to TRBD2. The J segment lost 4 bases and the V segment lost 6 bases, leaving 3 bases of the junction unmatched. Germline CDR1 WSHSY, CDR2 SAAADI. This CDR3 has 15 amino acids. The CDR3 DNA follows: TGCGCCAGCAGGGGACTAGCGGGCCGCACCGGGGAGCTGTTTTTT. It is translated as CASRGLAGRTGELFF.

The V call is TRBV9, the J call TRBJ2-5; TRBD1 matches at 7 bases. Germline V gene data show CDR1 as SGDLS and CDR2 as YYNGEE. Losses at the gene ends were 0 bases for V and 5 bases for J; bases not matched to a gene: 4. The CDR3 covers 14 residues. CDR3: CASSVGDRPETQYF. The CDR3 region has the DNA TGTGCCAGCAGCGTAGGGGACAGACCCGAGACCCAGTACTTC.

The chain couples TRBV7-6 to TRBJ2-1; D is uncertain. CDR1 and CDR2 from the germline V gene are SGHVS and FNYEAQ. V was trimmed by 1 base and J by 4 bases, leaving 8 bases between them. The length of the CDR3 is 14 residues. The CDR3 is CASSLDGQYNEQFF. As DNA, the CDR3 is TGTGCCAGCAGCTTAGATGGCCAATACAATGAGCAGTTCTTC. Full variable domain (rest looked up from reference TRBV7-6 and TRBJ2-1): GAGVSQSPRYKVTKRGQDVALRCDPISGHVSLYWYRQALGQGPEFLTYFNYEAQQDKSGLPNDRFSAERPEGSISTLTIQRTEQRDSAMYRCASSLDGQYNEQFFGPGTRLTVL.

The CDR3 sequence is CASSRKGTETYGYTF. Here the CDR3 DNA reads TGTGCCAGCAGCAGAAAGGGGACAGAGACCTATGGCTACACCTTC. The rearrangement uses TRBV13 and TRBJ1-2; 7 bases match TRBD1. CDR1 PRHDT and CDR2 FYEKMQ come from the germline V gene (reference sequence). Trimming took 5 bases from V and 4 from J; bases not matched to a gene: 10. CDR3 size: 15 residues. The variable domain in full, with the rest retrieved from reference TRBV13 and TRBJ1-2, is AAGVIQSPRHLIKEKRETATLKCYPIPRHDTVYWYQQGPGQDPQFLISFYEKMQSDKGSIPDRFSAQQFSDYHSELNMSSLELGDSALYFCASSRKGTETYGYTFGSGTRLTVV.

This sequence joins TRBV25-1 and TRBJ1-1; D possibly corresponds to TRBD1 (5 bases). The V gene lost 5 bases and the J gene lost 3 bases, with 16 bases spanning the gap. Germline loops: CDR1 MGHDK, CDR2 SYGVNS. CDR3 length: 15 amino acids. As DNA, the CDR3 is TGTGCCAGCAGTCCCCAGGGAGGGGTGGACACTGAAGCTTTCTTT. This codes for CASSPQGGVDTEAFF.

In regard to this clone: Compared with germline, one end of the junction differs, possibly owing to a read error. The chain employs TRBV12-3 or TRBV12-4 and TRBJ2-7; 7 nucleotides match TRBD1. The CDR3 is made up of 13 amino acids. The CDR3 protein is CASSLATGIKLDF. The DNA for the CDR3 is TGTGCCAGCAGTTTAGCGACAGGGATTAAGTTAGACTTC.